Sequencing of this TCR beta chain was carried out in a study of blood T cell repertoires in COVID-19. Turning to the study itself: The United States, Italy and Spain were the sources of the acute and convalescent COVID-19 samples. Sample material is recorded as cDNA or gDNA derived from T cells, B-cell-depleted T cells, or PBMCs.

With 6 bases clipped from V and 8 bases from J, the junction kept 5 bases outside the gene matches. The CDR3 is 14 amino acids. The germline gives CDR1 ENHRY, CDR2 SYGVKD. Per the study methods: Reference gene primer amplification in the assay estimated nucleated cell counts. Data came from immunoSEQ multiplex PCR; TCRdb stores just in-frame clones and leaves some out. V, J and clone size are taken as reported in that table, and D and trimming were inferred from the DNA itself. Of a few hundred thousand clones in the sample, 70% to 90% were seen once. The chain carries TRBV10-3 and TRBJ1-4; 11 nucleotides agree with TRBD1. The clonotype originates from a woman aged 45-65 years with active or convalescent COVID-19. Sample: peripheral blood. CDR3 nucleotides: TGTGCCATCAGCCCGGGACAGGGGGGAGAAAAACTGTTTTTT. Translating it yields CAISPGQGGEKLFF.